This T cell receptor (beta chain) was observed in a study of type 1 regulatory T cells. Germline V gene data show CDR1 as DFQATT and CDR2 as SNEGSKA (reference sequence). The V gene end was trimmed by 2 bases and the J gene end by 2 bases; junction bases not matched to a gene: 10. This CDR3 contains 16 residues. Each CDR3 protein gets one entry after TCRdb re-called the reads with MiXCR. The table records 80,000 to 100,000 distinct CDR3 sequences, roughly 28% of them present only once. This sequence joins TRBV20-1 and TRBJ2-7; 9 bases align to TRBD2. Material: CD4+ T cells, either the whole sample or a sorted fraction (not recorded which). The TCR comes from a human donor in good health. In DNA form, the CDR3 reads TGCAGTGCTAGAACCCTGAGTAGCGGGAGCCCCTACGAGCAGTACTTC. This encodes CSARTLSSGSPYEQYF.